This T cell receptor (beta chain) was identified in a study of technical replicates of blood from a handful of donors. V lost 0 bases to trimming and J lost 5 bases, with 11 bases between them. Germline V gives CDR1 MGHDK, CDR2 SYGVNS. This CDR3 has 15 amino acids. This clone was seen once. Sequencing was performed with immunoSEQ multiplex PCR; in TCRdb, only in-frame clones are kept and a portion is missing. The sample shows approximately 73,000 clones, 85% to 95% of them seen only once. Source material: T cells isolated from PBMCs. The TCR comes from a human donor in good health. The rearrangement joins TRBV25-1 to TRBJ2-1, with TRBD2 as a possible D gene (6 bases). Here the CDR3 DNA reads TGTGCCAGCAGTGAATATATAGCGGTCAACAATGAGCAGTTCTTC. This encodes CASSEYIAVNNEQFF.